This T cell receptor beta chain was sequenced during a study of response to subunit inactivated influenza vaccine. Study-level findings and limits: Only a handful of new T cells, the authors suggested, are recruited with each seasonal influenza vaccination.

The sample holds a few counts of this clonotype. Its antigen is undetermined. MiXCR, applied by TCRdb to the RT-PCR reads, yields one record per CDR3 protein. Of about 480,000 distinct CDR3 sequences in the sample, over 25% are singletons; the top ten hold over 1.5%. The V gene's germline CDR1 is ENHRY and CDR2 SYGVKD. This CDR3 has 16 residues. V lost 3 bases and J lost 5; bases outside the gene matches: 7. This clonotype was obtained from a man aged 50 to 60 who received an inactivated influenza vaccine. J is TRBJ2-5 and V is TRBV10-3, with 12 bases matching TRBD1. The sample consisted of CD4+ T cells sorted from PBMCs, taken roughly 5 days after vaccination. This CDR3 reads CAISERGTGGRETQYF. In DNA form, the CDR3 reads TGTGCCATCAGTGAACGGGGGACAGGGGGCAGGGAGACCCAGTACTTC.